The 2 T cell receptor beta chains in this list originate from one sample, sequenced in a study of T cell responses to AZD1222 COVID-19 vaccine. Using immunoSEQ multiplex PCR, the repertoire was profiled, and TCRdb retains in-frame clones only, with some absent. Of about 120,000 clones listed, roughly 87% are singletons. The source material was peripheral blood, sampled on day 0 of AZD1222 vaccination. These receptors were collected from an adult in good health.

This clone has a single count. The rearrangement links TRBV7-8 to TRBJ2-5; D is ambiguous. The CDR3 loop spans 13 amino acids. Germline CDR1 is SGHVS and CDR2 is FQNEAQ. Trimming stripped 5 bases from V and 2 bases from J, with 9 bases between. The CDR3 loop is CASSPPFQETQYF. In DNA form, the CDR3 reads TGTGCCAGCAGCCCACCCTTTCAAGAGACCCAGTACTTC.

The CDR3 loop is CASSYSGALAGKDGGEQFF. The CDR3 DNA follows: TGTGCCAGCAGCTACTCCGGGGCCCTAGCGGGAAAGGATGGAGGTGAGCAGTTCTTC. The gene calls are TRBV9 and TRBJ2-1, with 9 positions matching TRBD2. CDR1 and CDR2 from the germline V gene are SGDLS and YYNGEE. This CDR3 comprises 19 residues. The V gene end was trimmed by 4 bases and the J gene end by 9 bases; junction bases not matched to a gene: 23. Variable domain in full (rest from reference TRBV9 and TRBJ2-1): DSGVTQTPKHLITATGQRVTLRCSPRSGDLSVYWYQQSLDQGLQFLIQYYNGEERAKGNILERFSAQQFPDLHSELNLSSLELGDSALYFCASSYSGALAGKDGGEQFFGPGTRLTVL.